This entry features one TCR beta chain sequence. The antigen is not known. The data were produced by immunoSEQ multiplex PCR, yet TCRdb's version contains in-frame clones alone and is incomplete. The repertoire includes around 150,000 clones, 70% to 90% of them detected once, and about 3% sits in the top ten. The data derive from a study of cytomegalovirus exposure and HLA in healthy donors. At the level of the study: A subsequent analysis reported that the 95 to 150 validation repertoires were produced on the same platform that had also been used for the 666 first-cohort repertoires.

Study-level results: In the 120 validation repertoires, roughly 94% of cluster scores exceeded 0, per a later analysis. A list of 164 TCR beta chains associated with cytomegalovirus was given. Specificity of three CMV-associated chains for CMV antigens was verified in vitro.

The CDR3 length is 14 residues. CDR1 is MNHEY and CDR2 is SVGAGI in the germline V gene. V dropped 6 bases and J dropped 5 bases, with 14 bases sitting between them. This sequence originates from a man between 18 and 35 years old in good health and CMV-seronegative. V is TRBV6-5 and J is TRBJ2-1; maybe TRBD1 (7 bases). Specimen: PBMCs. The DNA of the CDR3 is TGTGCCAGCAGGAGGGCAGGGGGGAACAATGAGCAGTTCTTC. Translating gives CASRRAGGNNEQFF.